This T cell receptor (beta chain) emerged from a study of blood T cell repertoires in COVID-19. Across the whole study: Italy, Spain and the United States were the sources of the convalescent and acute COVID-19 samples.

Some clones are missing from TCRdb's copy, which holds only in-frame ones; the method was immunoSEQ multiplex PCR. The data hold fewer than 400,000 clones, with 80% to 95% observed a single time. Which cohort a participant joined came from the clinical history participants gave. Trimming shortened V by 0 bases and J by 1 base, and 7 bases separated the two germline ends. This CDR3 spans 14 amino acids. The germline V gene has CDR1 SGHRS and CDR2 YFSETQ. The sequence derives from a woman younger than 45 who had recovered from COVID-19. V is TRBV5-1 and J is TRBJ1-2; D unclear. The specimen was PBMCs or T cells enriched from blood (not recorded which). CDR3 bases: TGCGCCAGCAGCTTGGACAGAAGTAACTATGGCTACACCTTC. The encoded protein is CASSLDRSNYGYTF.